Each of the 23 T cell receptor beta chains below was sequenced from the same sample in a study of response to subunit inactivated influenza vaccine. TCRdb fed the RT-PCR reads into MiXCR, producing one record per CDR3 protein. The table includes about 240,000 distinct CDR3 sequences, 10% to 15% detected once. Sample: non-naive T cells sorted from PBMCs, taken 14 days before vaccination. The receptors shown here come from a man aged 50 to 60 who received an inactivated influenza vaccine.

This clonotype was counted only a few times. The rearrangement links TRBV18 to TRBJ2-2, with a possible D match to TRBD2 (5 bases). Between the trimmed V and J ends, which lost 3 bases and 2 bases, there was a span of 7 bases. Germline values: CDR1 KGHSH, CDR2 LQKENI. The CDR3 loop spans 14 amino acids. In DNA, the CDR3 is TGTGCCAGCTCACCGACGGGAAACACCGGGGAGCTGTTTTTT. Its protein product is CASSPTGNTGELFF.

This clonotype was found many times. CDR3: CASSGTHRGVGYEQYF. The DNA for the CDR3 is TGTGCCAGCAGTGGAACCCACAGGGGAGTGGGCTACGAGCAGTACTTC. The J gene is TRBJ2-7, the V gene TRBV6-1; 7 bases line up with TRBD1. This CDR3 has 16 amino acids. Per germline, CDR1 MNHNS and CDR2 SASEGT. The V segment lost 4 bases and the J segment 3 bases; nucleotides outside the gene matches: 12.

This clonotype was observed a handful of times. The chain carries TRBV5-6 and TRBJ1-6; D remains unclear. Per germline, CDR1 SGHDT and CDR2 YYEEEE. V dropped 1 base and J dropped 5 bases, with 22 bases sitting between them. There are 19 residues in the CDR3. CDR3 amino acids: CASSLRLSGSSSNNSPLHF. The CDR3 DNA sequence: TGTGCCAGCAGCTTGCGGCTGTCAGGATCAAGTAGCAATAATTCACCCCTCCACTTT. The variable domain in full, with the rest retrieved from reference TRBV5-6 and TRBJ1-6, is DAGVTQSPTHLIKTRGQQVTLRCSPKSGHDTVSWYQQALGQGPQFIFQYYEEEERQRGNFPDRFSGHQFPNYSSELNVNALLLGDSALYLCASSLRLSGSSSNNSPLHFGNGTRLTVT.

V gene TRBV3-1 combines with J gene TRBJ2-5; 10 bases align to TRBD2. Trimming cost V 7 bases and J 5 bases; bases outside gene matches: 10. The germline gives CDR1 LGHDT, CDR2 YNNKEL (reference sequence). The CDR3 totals 15 residues. CDR3 in amino acids: CASIAAGGPWETQYF. Here the CDR3 DNA reads TGTGCCAGCATCGCAGCGGGAGGGCCGTGGGAGACCCAGTACTTC.

This clonotype was observed a handful of times. This CDR3 is CASSPTRQNFYGYTF. CDR3 coding DNA: TGTGCCAGCAGTCCGACCCGACAGAACTTCTATGGCTACACCTTC. V is TRBV12-3 or TRBV12-4 and J is TRBJ1-2; D is possibly TRBD1 (5 bases). V shed 5 bases and J shed 4 bases, with 17 bases lying between them. This CDR3 is built from 15 residues.

This clonotype was counted only a few times. This rearrangement joins TRBV21-1 to TRBJ2-7; TRBD2, as called in the table, went unchecked against the DNA. TRBV21-1 is a pseudogene locus. The CDR3 is 17 amino acids. The CDR3 coding sequence is TGTGCCAGCAGCAGGGAAATCTTACTAGCGCAAGCCTACGAGCAGTACTTC. This codes for CASSREILLAQAYEQYF.

The CDR3 bases are TGTGCCAGCTCACCACCCTACGGAGATACGCAGTATTTT. This gives the protein CASSPPYGDTQYF. The chain uses TRBV18 and TRBJ2-3; D ambiguous. CDR1 and CDR2 from the germline V gene are KGHSH and LQKENI. CDR3 length: 13 residues. V lost 0 bases to trimming and J lost 5 bases, with 6 bases between them.

The J gene is TRBJ1-2, the V gene TRBV20-1; a weak D match, TRBD1 (6 bases). V was clipped by 6 bases and J by 10 bases, with 21 bases between them. This CDR3 contains 13 residues. Looked up from germline, CDR1 is DFQATT and CDR2 is SNEGSKA (reference sequence). The CDR3 region is CSAILTGHPDYTF. CDR3 DNA sequence: TGCAGTGCGATACTGACAGGACACCCTGACTACACCTTC.

The rearrangement links TRBV24-1 to TRBJ2-6, with a tentative D call TRBD1 (6 bases). Germline values: CDR1 KGHDR, CDR2 SFDVKD. CDR3 length: 15 amino acids. Trimming removed 12 bases at V and 0 bases at J, with 14 bases between. The CDR3 region has the DNA TGTGCCGTCGGACAGTTTACCTCTGGGGCCAACGTCCTGACTTTC. Residues: CAVGQFTSGANVLTF.

This rearrangement joins TRBV20-1 to TRBJ2-1; D possibly corresponds to TRBD2 (6 bases). The V and J ends lost 3 bases and 8 bases respectively, with 11 bases between them. This CDR3 region has 12 residues. Germline V gives CDR1 DFQATT, CDR2 SNEGSKA (reference sequence). The chain's CDR3 is CSARGGWDEQFF. CDR3 nucleotides: TGCAGTGCTAGGGGGGGTTGGGATGAGCAGTTCTTC.

In this sample, this clonotype turned up a few times. V usage is TRBV20-1 and J usage is TRBJ2-1; tentatively, D is TRBD2 (5 bases). Trimming took off 1 base at V and 2 bases at J, with 9 bases between the two ends. The germline CDR1 and CDR2 sequences are DFQATT and SNEGSKA (reference sequence). This CDR3 has 14 residues. The CDR3 coding sequence is TGCAGTGCTAGAGCGGGTAGCGCCTACAATGAGCAGTTCTTC. Its translation is CSARAGSAYNEQFF.

This clonotype was counted between two and nine times. CDR3 coding DNA: TGTGCCAGCTCACCACCGATGGGGTCCGACGAGCAGTACTTC. This sequence encodes CASSPPMGSDEQYF. The rearrangement joins TRBV18 to TRBJ2-7, with D hard to call. V lost 0 bases to trimming and J lost 5 bases, with 11 bases between them. Germline V gene lookup returns CDR1 KGHSH and CDR2 LQKENI. The CDR3 is 14 amino acids.

This clonotype came up a few times. The chain recombines TRBV29-1 with TRBJ2-1, with D perhaps matching TRBD1 (5 bases). The ends were cut back, 3 bases at V and 5 bases at J, with 5 bases in the middle. Germline V gene lookup returns CDR1 SQVTM and CDR2 ANQGSEA. This CDR3 is built from 11 residues. This chain's CDR3 is CSVDRDNEQFF. In nucleotides, the CDR3 is TGCAGCGTTGACAGGGACAATGAGCAGTTCTTC.

V is TRBV28 and J is TRBJ2-4; TRBD1 might be the D (5 bases). Trimming shortened V by 9 bases and J by 0 bases, and 9 bases separated the two germline ends. The V gene's germline CDR1 is MDHEN and CDR2 SYDVKM. CDR3 size: 13 residues. The CDR3 DNA is TGTGCCAGTAGAAGGGGAGCCAAAAACATTCAGTACTTC. It is translated as CASRRGAKNIQYF.

This clonotype was observed a few times. The gene calls are TRBV15 and TRBJ2-1; 7 bases fit TRBD2. With V trimmed by 0 bases and J by 1 base, 15 bases remained unmatched. CDR1 and CDR2 from the germline V gene are LNHNV and YYDKDF (reference sequence). This CDR3 spans 20 amino acids. CDR3 nucleotide sequence: TGTGCCACCAGCAGAGAATGGGAGAGACTAGCCGGGGGGTCCTACAATGAGCAGTTCTTC. Translated, it gives CATSREWERLAGGSYNEQFF.

V and J are TRBV5-1 and TRBJ2-1, with 13 bases identical to TRBD2. The CDR3 consists of 15 residues. Trimming cost V 2 bases and J 6 bases; bases outside gene matches: 2. Looked up from germline, CDR1 is SGHRS and CDR2 is YFSETQ. This CDR3 is CASSLWTSGSNEQFF. In nucleotides, the CDR3 is TGCGCCAGCAGCTTATGGACTAGCGGGAGCAATGAGCAGTTCTTC.

This clonotype has at least ten counts. The V and J genes are TRBV28 and TRBJ2-5; D assignment may be TRBD1 or TRBD2 (6 bases each). This CDR3 spans 16 amino acids. Trimming shortened V by 2 bases and J by 5 bases, and 18 bases separated the two germline ends. Germline V gene lookup returns CDR1 MDHEN and CDR2 SYDVKM. The CDR3 here is CASSLVPRGPGETQYF. Here the CDR3 DNA reads TGTGCCAGCAGTTTAGTCCCTCGGGGGCCGGGGGAGACCCAGTACTTC.

The gene calls are TRBV5-1 and TRBJ2-7; no clear D gene. Germline-derived CDR1 and CDR2 are SGHRS and YFSETQ. The CDR3 is made up of 14 amino acids. The V gene lost 0 bases and the J gene lost 2 bases, with 9 bases spanning the gap. In nucleotides, the CDR3 is TGCGCCAGCAGCTTGGAGACAAACACCTACGAGCAGTACTTC. It codes for CASSLETNTYEQYF.

This clonotype appeared a few times. The chain recombines TRBV9 with TRBJ2-2; D unresolved. The CDR3 extends over 15 amino acids. The germline V and J ends were trimmed by 4 bases and 0 bases, with 10 bases remaining between them. The germline V gene has CDR1 SGDLS and CDR2 YYNGEE. CDR3 nucleotides: TGTGCCAGCAGCCCGAGTGGGACGAACACCGGGGAGCTGTTTTTT. Protein product: CASSPSGTNTGELFF.

This clonotype was counted a few times. The chain joins TRBV20-1 to TRBJ2-2; a weak D match, TRBD1 (6 bases). Trimming removed 6 bases at V and 3 bases at J, with 17 bases between. The CDR3 length is 15 residues. Per the germline V gene, CDR1 is DFQATT and CDR2 is SNEGSKA (reference sequence). This CDR3 is CSALDWTEYTGELFF. The DNA for the CDR3 is TGCAGTGCCTTAGATTGGACAGAGTACACCGGGGAGCTGTTTTTT.

The gene calls are TRBV7-2 and TRBJ1-3; D is perhaps TRBD1 (5 bases). V dropped 1 base and J dropped 4 bases, with 14 bases sitting between them. This CDR3 contains 16 residues. CDR1 is SGHTA and CDR2 is FQGNSA in the germline V gene. The CDR3 nucleotides are TGTGCCAGCAGCTTAGAAGGGGCCCTAGCCGGAAACACCATATATTTT. Its translation is CASSLEGALAGNTIYF.

The V call is TRBV7-9, the J call TRBJ2-1, with D uncertain. The CDR3 spans 13 residues. Germline V gene data show CDR1 as SEHNR and CDR2 as FQNEAQ (reference sequence). V was shortened by 0 bases and J by 7 bases, with 7 bases between the two germline ends. CDR3 DNA: TGTGCCAGCAGCTTAGCCGCTGGTAATGAGCAGTTCTTC. Encoded protein: CASSLAAGNEQFF.

This clonotype was seen more than once but under ten times. The chain carries TRBV20-1 and TRBJ2-2, with D maybe TRBD2 (5 bases). Trimming pared 2 bases from V and 4 bases from J, leaving 20 bases between. The germline V gene has CDR1 DFQATT and CDR2 SNEGSKA (reference sequence). The CDR3 extends over 17 amino acids. The CDR3 DNA sequence: TGCAGTGCTAGATTGTCCGTTGGTAGAGGAGGCACCGGGGAGCTGTTTTTT. Translated, it gives CSARLSVGRGGTGELFF.